This TCR beta chain was profiled in a study of T cell repertoires in cytomegalovirus infection. Study-wide results and caveats: HLA-C-restricted CMV-specific TCR beta clonotypes prevailed in the ex vivo response.

Each CDR3 protein is one row after TCRdb ran MiXCR on the reads. In the table there are 570,000 or so distinct CDR3 sequences, about 39% of which are singletons. CDR3 length equals 17 residues. The germline V gene has CDR1 MNHEY and CDR2 SVGAGI. V lost 2 bases and J 0 bases, leaving 16 bases between the germline ends. This clonotype was seen more than once but under ten times. The antigen remains undetermined. The rearrangement joins TRBV6-5 to TRBJ1-1; D may be TRBD1 (6 bases). Here the sequenced sample was cultured PBMCs, taken from culture after CMV antigen stimulation. The clonotype originates from a human donor in good health (CMV status not recorded). Some clones in this sample may be carry-over from other donors' samples. CDR3 amino acids: CASSYDPGQILNTEAFF. The CDR3 nucleotides read TGTGCCAGCAGTTACGACCCGGGACAAATCCTGAACACTGAAGCTTTCTTT.